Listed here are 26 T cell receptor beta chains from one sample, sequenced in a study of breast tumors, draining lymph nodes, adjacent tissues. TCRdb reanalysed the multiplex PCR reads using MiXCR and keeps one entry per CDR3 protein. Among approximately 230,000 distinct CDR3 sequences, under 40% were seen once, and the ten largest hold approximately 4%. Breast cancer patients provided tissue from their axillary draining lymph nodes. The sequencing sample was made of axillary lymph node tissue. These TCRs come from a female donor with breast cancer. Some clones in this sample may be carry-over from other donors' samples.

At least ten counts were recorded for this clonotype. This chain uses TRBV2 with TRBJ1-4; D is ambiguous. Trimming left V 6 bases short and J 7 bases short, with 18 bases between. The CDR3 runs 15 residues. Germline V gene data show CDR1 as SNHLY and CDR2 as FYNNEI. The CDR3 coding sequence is TGTGCCAGCAGCGAAACTGGACCCCCGGGTGAAAAACTGTTTTTT. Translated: CASSETGPPGEKLFF. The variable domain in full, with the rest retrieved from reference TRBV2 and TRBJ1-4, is EPEVTQTPSHQVTQMGQEVILRCVPISNHLYFYWYRQILGQKVEFLVSFYNNEISEKSEIFDDQFSVERPDGSNFTLKIRSTKLEDSAMYFCASSETGPPGEKLFFGSGTQLSVL.

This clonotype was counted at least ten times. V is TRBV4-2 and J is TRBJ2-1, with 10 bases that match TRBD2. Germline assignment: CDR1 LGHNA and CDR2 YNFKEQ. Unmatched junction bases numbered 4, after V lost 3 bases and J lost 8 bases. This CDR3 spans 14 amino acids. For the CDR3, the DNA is TGTGCCAGCAGCCAGTCCGGGACTAGCGATGAGCAGTTCTTC. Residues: CASSQSGTSDEQFF.

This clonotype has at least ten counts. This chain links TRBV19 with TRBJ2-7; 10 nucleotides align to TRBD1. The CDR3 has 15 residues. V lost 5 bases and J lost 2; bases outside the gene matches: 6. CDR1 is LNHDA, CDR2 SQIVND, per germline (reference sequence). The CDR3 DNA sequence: TGTGCCAGTAGTCCATCCGGGACAGGGGCCTACGAGCAGTACTTC. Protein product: CASSPSGTGAYEQYF.

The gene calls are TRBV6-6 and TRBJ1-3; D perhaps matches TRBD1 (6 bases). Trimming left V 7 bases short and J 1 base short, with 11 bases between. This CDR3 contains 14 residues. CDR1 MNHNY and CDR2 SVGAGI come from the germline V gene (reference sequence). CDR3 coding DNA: TGTGCCAGCATCCTCAGGGGTTCTGGAAACACCATATATTTT. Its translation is CASILRGSGNTIYF.

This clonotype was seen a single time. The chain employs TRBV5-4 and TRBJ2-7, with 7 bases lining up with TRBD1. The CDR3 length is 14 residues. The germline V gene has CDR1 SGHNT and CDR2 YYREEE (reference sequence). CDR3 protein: CAREETGVNYEQYF. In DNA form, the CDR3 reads TGTGCTAGAGAAGAAACAGGGGTTAATTACGAGCAGTACTTC.

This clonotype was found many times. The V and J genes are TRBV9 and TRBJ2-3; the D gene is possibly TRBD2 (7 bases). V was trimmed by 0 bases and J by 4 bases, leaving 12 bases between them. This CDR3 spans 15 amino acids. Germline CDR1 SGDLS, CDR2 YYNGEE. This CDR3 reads CASSVGGGGADTQYF. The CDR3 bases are TGTGCCAGCAGCGTAGGAGGGGGGGGCGCAGATACGCAGTATTTT.

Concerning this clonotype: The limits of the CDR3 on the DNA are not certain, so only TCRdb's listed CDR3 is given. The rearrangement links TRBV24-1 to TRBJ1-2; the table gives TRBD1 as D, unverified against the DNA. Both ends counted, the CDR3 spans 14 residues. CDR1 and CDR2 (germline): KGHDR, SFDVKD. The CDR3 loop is CATSFGEGQPGYTF.

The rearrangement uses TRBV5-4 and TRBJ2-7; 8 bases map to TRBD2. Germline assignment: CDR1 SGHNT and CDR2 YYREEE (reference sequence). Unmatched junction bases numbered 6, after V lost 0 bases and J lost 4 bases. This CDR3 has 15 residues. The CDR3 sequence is CASSLGLAGMYEQYF. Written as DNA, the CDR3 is TGTGCCAGCAGCTTGGGATTAGCGGGAATGTACGAGCAGTACTTC.

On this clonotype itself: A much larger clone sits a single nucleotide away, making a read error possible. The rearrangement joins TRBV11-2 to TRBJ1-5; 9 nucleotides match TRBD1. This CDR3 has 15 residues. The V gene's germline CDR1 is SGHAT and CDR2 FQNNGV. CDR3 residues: CDSSQTGGVGQPQHF. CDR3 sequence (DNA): TGTGACAGCAGCCAAACAGGGGGCGTAGGTCAGCCCCAGCATTTT.

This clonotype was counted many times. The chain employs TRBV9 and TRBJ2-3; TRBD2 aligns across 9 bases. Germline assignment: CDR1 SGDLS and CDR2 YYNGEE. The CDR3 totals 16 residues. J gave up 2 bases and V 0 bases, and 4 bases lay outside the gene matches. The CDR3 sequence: CASSVEAGGFTDTQYF. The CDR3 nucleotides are TGTGCCAGCAGCGTAGAAGCGGGGGGCTTCACAGATACGCAGTATTTT. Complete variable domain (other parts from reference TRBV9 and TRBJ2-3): DSGVTQTPKHLITATGQRVTLRCSPRSGDLSVYWYQQSLDQGLQFLIQYYNGEERAKGNILERFSAQQFPDLHSELNLSSLELGDSALYFCASSVEAGGFTDTQYFGPGTRLTVL.

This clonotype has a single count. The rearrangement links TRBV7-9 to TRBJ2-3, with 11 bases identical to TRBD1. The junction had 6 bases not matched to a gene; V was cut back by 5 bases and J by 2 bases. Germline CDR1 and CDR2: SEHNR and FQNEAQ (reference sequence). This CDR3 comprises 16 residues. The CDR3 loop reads CASSQKGQGDTDTQYF. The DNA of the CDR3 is TGTGCCAGCAGCCAGAAGGGACAGGGGGACACAGATACGCAGTATTTT.

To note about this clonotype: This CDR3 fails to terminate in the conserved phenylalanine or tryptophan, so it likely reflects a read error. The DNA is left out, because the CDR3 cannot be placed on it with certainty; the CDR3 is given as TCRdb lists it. The CDR3 reads CSARDAGYSS. The chain combines TRBV20-1 with TRBJ1-2. The CDR3 has 10 amino acids, counting both end residues. From germline, CDR1 is DFQATT and CDR2 SNEGSKA (reference sequence).

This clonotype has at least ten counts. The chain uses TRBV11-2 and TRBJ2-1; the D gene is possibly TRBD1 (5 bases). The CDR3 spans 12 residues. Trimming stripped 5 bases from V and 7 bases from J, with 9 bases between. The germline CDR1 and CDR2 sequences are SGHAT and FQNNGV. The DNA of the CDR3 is TGTGCCAGCAGCCTGCAGGGAAATGAGCAGTTCTTC. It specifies CASSLQGNEQFF.

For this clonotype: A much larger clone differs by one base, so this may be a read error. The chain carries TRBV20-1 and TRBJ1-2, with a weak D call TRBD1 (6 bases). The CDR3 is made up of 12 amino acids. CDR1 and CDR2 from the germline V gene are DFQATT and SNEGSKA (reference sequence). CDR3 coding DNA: TGCAGTGCTAGATTGGGGGGCTATGGCTCCACCTTC. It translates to CSARLGGYGSTF.

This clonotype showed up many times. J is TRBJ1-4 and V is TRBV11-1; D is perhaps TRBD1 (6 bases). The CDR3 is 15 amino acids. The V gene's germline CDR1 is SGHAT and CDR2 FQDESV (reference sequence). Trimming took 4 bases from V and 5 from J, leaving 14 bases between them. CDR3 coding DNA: TGTGCCAGCAGCTCTTCAGGGGCCCGGAATGAAAAACTGTTTTTT. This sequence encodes CASSSSGARNEKLFF.

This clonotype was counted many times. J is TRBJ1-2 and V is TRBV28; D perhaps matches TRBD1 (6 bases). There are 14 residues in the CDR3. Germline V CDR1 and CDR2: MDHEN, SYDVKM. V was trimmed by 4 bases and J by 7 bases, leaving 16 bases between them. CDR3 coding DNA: TGTGCCAGCAGTTCCGCGACCCTCAGGGGTGGCTACACCTTC. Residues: CASSSATLRGGYTF.

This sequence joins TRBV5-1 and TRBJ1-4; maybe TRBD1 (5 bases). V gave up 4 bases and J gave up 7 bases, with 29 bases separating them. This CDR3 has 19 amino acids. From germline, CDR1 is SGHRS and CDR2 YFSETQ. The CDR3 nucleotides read TGCGCCAGCAGCACCATAAACCTAGCGGGAGGGGTGTCGGGTGAAAAACTGTTTTTT. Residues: CASSTINLAGGVSGEKLFF.

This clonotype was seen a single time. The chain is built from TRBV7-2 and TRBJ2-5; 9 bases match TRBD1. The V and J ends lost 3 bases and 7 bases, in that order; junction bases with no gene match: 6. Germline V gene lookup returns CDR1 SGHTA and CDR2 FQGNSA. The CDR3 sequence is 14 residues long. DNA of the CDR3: TGTGCCAGCAGCTTGGACAGGGGACCAGGGACCCAGTACTTC. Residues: CASSLDRGPGTQYF.

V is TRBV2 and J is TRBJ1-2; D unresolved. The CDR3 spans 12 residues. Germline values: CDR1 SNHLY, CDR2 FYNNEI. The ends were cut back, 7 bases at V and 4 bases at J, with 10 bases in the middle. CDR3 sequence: CASTSGPYGYTF. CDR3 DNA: TGTGCCAGCACTTCAGGACCCTATGGCTACACCTTC.

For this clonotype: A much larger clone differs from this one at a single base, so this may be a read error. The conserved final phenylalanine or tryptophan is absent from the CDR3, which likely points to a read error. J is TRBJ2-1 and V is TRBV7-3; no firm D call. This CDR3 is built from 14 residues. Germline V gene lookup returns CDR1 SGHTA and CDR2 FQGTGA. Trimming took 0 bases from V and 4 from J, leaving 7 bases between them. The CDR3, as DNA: TGTGCCAGCAGCTTAACCCCGTATTACAATGAGCAGTTCCTC. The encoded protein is CASSLTPYYNEQFL.

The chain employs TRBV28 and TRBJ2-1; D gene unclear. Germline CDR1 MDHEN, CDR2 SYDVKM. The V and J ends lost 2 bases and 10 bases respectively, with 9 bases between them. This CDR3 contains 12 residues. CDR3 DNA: TGTGCCAGCAGTTTAACAGCGTACGAGCAGTTCTTC. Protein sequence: CASSLTAYEQFF.

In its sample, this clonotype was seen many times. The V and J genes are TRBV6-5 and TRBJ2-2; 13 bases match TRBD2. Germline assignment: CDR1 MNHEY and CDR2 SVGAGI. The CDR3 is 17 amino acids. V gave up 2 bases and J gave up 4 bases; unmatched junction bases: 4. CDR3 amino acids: CASSYTSGGAGTGELFF. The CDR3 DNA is TGTGCCAGCAGTTACACTAGCGGGGGGGCGGGCACCGGGGAGCTGTTTTTT.

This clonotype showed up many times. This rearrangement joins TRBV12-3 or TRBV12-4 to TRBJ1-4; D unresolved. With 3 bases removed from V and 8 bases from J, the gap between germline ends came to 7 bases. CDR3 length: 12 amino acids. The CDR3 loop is CASSFDGEKLFF. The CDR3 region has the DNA TGTGCCAGCAGTTTCGATGGGGAAAAACTGTTTTTT.

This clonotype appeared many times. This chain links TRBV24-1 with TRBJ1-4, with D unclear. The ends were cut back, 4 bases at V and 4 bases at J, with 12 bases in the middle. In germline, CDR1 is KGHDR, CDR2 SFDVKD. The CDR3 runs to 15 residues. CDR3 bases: TGTGCCACCAGTGACCCCGGAAGTGGTAATGAAAAACTGTTTTTT. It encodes CATSDPGSGNEKLFF.

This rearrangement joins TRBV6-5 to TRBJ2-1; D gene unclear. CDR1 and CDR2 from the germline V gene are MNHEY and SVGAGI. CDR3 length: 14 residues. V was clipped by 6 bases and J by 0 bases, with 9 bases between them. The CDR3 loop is CASRPIGSYNEQFF. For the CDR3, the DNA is TGTGCCAGCAGGCCCATCGGCTCCTACAATGAGCAGTTCTTC.

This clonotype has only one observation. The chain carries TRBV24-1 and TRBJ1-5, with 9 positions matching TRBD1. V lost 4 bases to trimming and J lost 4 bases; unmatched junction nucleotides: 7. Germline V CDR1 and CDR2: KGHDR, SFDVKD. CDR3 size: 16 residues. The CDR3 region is CATSEYRGHGNQPQHF. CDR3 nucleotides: TGTGCCACCAGTGAGTACAGGGGGCACGGGAATCAGCCCCAGCATTTT.